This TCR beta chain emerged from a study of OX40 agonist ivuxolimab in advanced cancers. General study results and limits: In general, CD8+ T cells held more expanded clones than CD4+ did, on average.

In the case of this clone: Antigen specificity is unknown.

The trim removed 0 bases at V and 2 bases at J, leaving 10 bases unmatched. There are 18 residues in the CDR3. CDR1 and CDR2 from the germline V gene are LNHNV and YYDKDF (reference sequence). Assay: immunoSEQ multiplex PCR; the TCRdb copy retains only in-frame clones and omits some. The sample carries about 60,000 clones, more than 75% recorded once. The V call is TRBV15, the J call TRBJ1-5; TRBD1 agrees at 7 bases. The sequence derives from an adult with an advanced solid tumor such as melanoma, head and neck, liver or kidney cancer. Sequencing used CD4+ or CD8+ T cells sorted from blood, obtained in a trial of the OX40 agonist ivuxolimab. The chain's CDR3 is CATSREYLTGEGNQPQHF. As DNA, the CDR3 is TGTGCCACCAGCAGAGAATATTTAACAGGGGAAGGCAATCAGCCCCAGCATTTT.